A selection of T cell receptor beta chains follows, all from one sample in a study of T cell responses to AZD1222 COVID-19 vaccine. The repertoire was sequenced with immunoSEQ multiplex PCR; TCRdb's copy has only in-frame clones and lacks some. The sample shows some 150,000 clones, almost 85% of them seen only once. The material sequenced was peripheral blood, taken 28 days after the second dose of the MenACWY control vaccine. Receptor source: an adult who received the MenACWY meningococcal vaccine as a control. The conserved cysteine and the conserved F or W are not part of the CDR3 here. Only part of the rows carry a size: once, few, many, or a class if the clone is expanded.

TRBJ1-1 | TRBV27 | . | ASSPAGANTEAF
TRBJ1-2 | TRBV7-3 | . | ASSLTGGPLSHYGYT
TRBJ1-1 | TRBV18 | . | ASSPIPTGGKNTEAF
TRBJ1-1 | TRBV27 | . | ASSKGQGAPTEAF
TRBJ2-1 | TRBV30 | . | AWRTGTGYNEQF
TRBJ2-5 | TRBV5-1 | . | ASSSGAHPGSGETQY
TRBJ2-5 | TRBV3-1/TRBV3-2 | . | ASSQPLAGSNPY
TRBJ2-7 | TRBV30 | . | AWSTGGYYEQY
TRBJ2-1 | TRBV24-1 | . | ATSAAGSNSEQF
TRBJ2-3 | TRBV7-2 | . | ASSPLAGASTDTQY
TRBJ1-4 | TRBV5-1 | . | ASSPRTGGSTNEKLF
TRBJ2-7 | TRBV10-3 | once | AISAPQRSYEQY
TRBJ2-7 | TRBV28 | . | ASSARGVVSYEQY
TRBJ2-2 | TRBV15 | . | ATSRGDRGDGELF
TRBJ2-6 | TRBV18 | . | ASSPLQGLGANVLT
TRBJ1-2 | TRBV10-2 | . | ASSDGIYGYT
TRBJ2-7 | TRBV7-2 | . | ASSFDLSSYEQY
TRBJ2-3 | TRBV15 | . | ATSRGRLRRTDTQY
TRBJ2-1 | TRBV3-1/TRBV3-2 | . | ASSRGFYNEQF
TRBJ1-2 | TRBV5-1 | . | ASSPGRDIDYGYT
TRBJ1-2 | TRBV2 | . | ASHRDSNYGYT
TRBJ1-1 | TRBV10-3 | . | AISEGAGITEAF
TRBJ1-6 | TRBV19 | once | ASSASGVDSPLH
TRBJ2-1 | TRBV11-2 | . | ASSFVTSGGRNEQF
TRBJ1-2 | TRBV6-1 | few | ASSEYPEDGFLIYGYT
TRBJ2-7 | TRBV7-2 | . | ASSRSGGVNSYEQY
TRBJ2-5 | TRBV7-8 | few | ASSPQTGDKETQY
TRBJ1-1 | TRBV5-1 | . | ASSQGTGGSRTEAF
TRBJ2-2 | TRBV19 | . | ASSTRPLNTGELF
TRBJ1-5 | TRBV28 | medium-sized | ASSLLTASNQPQH
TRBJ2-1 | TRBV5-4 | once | ASSSGVGAPYNEQF
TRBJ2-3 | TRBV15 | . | ATSTPMSDRPDTQY
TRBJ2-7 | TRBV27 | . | ASSLSLWGEYDEQY
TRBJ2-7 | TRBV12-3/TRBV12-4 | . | ASSLDPAYEQY
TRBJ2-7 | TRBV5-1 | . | ASSLWTGYSYEQY
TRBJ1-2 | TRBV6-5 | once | ASSYGEGNYGYT
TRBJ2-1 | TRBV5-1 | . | ASSPRTNNEQF
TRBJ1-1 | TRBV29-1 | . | SGRQGIAMNTEAF
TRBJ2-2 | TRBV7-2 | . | ASSSPTGGRVTGELF
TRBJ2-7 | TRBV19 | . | ASASSAFSYEQY
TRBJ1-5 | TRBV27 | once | ASRGAGRFQPQH
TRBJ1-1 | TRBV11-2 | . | ASSLVGRAF
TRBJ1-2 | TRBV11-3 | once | ASSLADRVRYGYT
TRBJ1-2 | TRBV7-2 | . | ASSLAPGLGYT
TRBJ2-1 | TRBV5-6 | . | ASSPGGPFSYNEQF
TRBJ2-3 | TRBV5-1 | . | ASSPRLAARTDTQY
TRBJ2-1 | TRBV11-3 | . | ASSLDGNEQF
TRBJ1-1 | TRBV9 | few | ASSVAGVNTEAF
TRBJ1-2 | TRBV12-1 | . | ASSWDRGNYGYT
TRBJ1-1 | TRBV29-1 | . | SVAAGEAF
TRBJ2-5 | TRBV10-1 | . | ASSDRDQETQY